This T cell receptor beta chain was sequenced for a study of blood T cell repertoires in COVID-19. On the study more broadly: Samples representing acute and convalescent COVID-19 were sourced from the United States, Italy and Spain.

As originally analysed: Reference gene primer amplification yielded estimated nucleated cell counts. The method was immunoSEQ multiplex PCR; TCRdb's version includes in-frame clones alone and lacks a portion of them. D and trimming come from the DNA, and the V and J calls and clone size come from that table. The sample consists of about 310,000 clones, 90% of them appearing once. Residents of approximately 25 US areas, aged about 18 to 95 years, made up the participants. Participant-given clinical history determined each cohort assignment. Germline trimming cut 5 bases from V and 6 bases from J; bases unmatched to any gene: 10. The CDR3 is 15 amino acids. The germline V gene encodes CDR1 MDHEN and CDR2 SYDVKM.

The receptor comes from a woman aged 18 to 35 with acute COVID-19. The rearrangement uses TRBV28 and TRBJ1-1; 9 nucleotides align to TRBD1. Sequenced input: PBMCs or T cells enriched from blood (not recorded which). CDR3 DNA sequence: TGTGCCAGCAGTCCCGAAGGACAGGGGATCCCTGAAGCTTTCTTT. Protein sequence: CASSPEGQGIPEAFF.